A selection of T cell receptor beta chains follows, all from one sample in a study of blood T cells in healthy people across ages. TCRdb reprocessed the 5' RACE reads with MiXCR, giving one entry per CDR3 protein. Altogether hundreds of thousands of distinct CDR3 sequences are present, about 44% being singletons, with the ten largest covering 10% to 15%. Material for sequencing was blood. Source of these receptors: a man aged 25 to 45 in good health. CDR3s include the opening cysteine and the closing phenylalanine or tryptophan.

cdr3_aa | cdr3_length | j_call | v_call
CASSSSQSSYNEQFF | 15 | TRBJ2-1 | TRBV6-2/TRBV6-3
CASSLTSFETQYF | 13 | TRBJ2-5 | TRBV12-3/TRBV12-4
CASSVANGSPYEQYF | 15 | . | TRBV9
CSVESVTGANVLTF | 14 | TRBJ2-6 | TRBV29-1
CSVVSGGAVTGELFF | 15 | TRBJ2-2 | TRBV29-1
CASSLNGELNEQFF | 14 | TRBJ2-1 | TRBV4-2
CASSQEQASHNEQFF | 15 | TRBJ2-1 | TRBV4-3
CASSLAQGVYGYTF | 14 | TRBJ1-2 | TRBV5-1
CASSYSSQTHEQYF | 14 | TRBJ2-7 | TRBV6-5
CASSFSTRRGETQYF | 15 | TRBJ2-5 | TRBV7-2
CASSVGLYNEQFF | 13 | TRBJ2-1 | TRBV12-3/TRBV12-4